The sequence of this T cell receptor beta chain was determined in a study of CXCR3-negative and CXCR3-positive naive CD8 T cells. Overall study findings and caveats: The TRBV-TRBJ usage of naive CXCR3-negative and CXCR3-positive cells was similar, but that of memory cells differed. Against CXCR3-negative naive cells, CXCR3-positive naive cells showed more hydrophobic TRB CDR3s. Post-cryopreservation CXCR3 expression was partly diminished, and the bulk of assays employed fresh PBMCs. TRB CDR3 properties were used to infer TCR strength, and surface CD5 was comparable between naive subsets.

On this clonotype itself: Antigen: not known.

Libraries of TRB cDNA were made by 5' RACE and carried UMIs. For each CDR3 protein, TCRdb gives one entry from its re-call of the 5' RACE reads, without DNA. The table for this sample gives under 70,000 distinct CDR3 sequences. Sorts performed in triplicate captured 300,000 to 350,000 cells each from every CD8+ T cell subset. CDR3 size: 16 residues. Germline V CDR1 and CDR2: DFQATT, SNEGSKA (reference sequence). Sequencing was carried out using naive CXCR3+ CD8+ T cells from blood. Sample subset: CD45RO-CCR7+CD27+CD95- naive CD8+ T cells expressing CXCR3 (TNR3+). The V and J genes are TRBV20-1 and TRBJ1-2; there is no DNA to check the TCRdb D call of TRBD1. The source is a human donor in good health. Some clones in this sample may be carry-over from other donors' samples. CDR3 sequence: CSARDPDREWNYGSTF.